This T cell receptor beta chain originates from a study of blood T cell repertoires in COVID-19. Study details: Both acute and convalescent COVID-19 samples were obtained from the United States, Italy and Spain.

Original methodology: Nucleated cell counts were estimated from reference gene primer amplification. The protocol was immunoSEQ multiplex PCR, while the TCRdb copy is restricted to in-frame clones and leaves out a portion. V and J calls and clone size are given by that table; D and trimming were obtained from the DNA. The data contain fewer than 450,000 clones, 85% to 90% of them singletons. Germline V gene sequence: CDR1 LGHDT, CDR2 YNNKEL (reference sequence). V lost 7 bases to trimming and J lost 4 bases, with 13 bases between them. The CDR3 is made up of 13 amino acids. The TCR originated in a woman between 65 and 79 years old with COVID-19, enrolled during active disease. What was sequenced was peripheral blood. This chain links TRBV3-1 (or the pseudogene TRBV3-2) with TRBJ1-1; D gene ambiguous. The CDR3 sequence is CASIGRISTEAFF. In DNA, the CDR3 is TGTGCCAGCATTGGGAGGATTTCCACTGAAGCTTTCTTT.